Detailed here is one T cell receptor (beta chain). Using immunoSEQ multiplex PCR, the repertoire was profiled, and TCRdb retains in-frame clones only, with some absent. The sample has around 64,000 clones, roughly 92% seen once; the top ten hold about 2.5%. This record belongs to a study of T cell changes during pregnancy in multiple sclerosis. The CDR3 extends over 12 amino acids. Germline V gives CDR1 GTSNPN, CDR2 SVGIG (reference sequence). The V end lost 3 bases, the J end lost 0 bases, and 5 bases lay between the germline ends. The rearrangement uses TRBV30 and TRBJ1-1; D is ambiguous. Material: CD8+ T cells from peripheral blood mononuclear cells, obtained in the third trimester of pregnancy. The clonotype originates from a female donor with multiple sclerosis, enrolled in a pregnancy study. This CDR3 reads CAWSRVNTEAFF. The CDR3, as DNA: TGTGCCTGGAGCCGGGTGAACACTGAAGCTTTCTTT.